Shown below are 25 T cell receptor beta chains from a single sample sequenced in a study of CD8 T cells in cerebrospinal fluid in Alzheimer's disease. With the 10x single-cell sequencing reads reprocessed, TCRdb shows one record per CDR3 protein and no DNA. The repertoire table contains several hundred distinct CDR3 sequences. Sequenced: cerebrospinal fluid. All receptors derive from a human donor in good health.

This clonotype is deemed large by its frequency. The chain uses TRBV11-2 and TRBJ2-7; TCRdb reports TRBD1, a call that lacks DNA to check it against. Germline V gives CDR1 SGHAT, CDR2 FQNNGV. CDR3 size: 14 residues. Here the CDR3 reads CASSSTLASYEQYF.

This clonotype ranks as medium-sized (0.01 to 0.1%) in terms of frequency. J is TRBJ1-1 and V is TRBV3-1; without DNA, the TCRdb call of TRBD1 cannot be checked. The CDR3 has 17 amino acids. CDR1 is LGHDT, CDR2 YNNKEL, per germline (reference sequence). CDR3 residues: CASSQRYGGGRNTEAFF.

This clonotype registers medium-sized (0.01 to 0.1%) by frequency. The chain joins TRBV27 to TRBJ2-3; TCRdb lists TRBD1, though no DNA is available to test this call. The CDR3 is 16 amino acids. Germline V gene lookup returns CDR1 MNHEY and CDR2 SMNVEV (reference sequence). Here the CDR3 reads CASSSRQGRFTDTQYF.

This clonotype is identified as medium-sized (0.01 to 0.1%) from frequency. This chain joins TRBV5-1 and TRBJ2-5; TCRdb proposes TRBD1, but this gene call is untestable without DNA. Looked up from germline, CDR1 is SGHRS and CDR2 is YFSETQ. CDR3 length: 16 residues. The CDR3 region is CASRRSGTLGQGTQYF.

By frequency, this clonotype is medium-sized (0.01 to 0.1%). The CDR3 sequence is CASTSGVRTDTQYF. V and J are TRBV6-5 and TRBJ2-3; with no DNA, the TCRdb D assignment of TRBD1 cannot be verified. Per the germline V gene, CDR1 is MNHEY and CDR2 is SVGAGI. This CDR3 spans 14 amino acids.

This clonotype is labeled medium-sized based on frequency. This chain connects TRBV15 to TRBJ1-3. Germline V gene data show CDR1 as LNHNV and CDR2 as YYDKDF (reference sequence). The CDR3 length is 15 residues. This CDR3 is CATLSGPSSGNTIYF.

This clonotype ranks as large (0.1 to 1%) in terms of frequency. The V and J genes are TRBV10-3 and TRBJ1-5. This CDR3 contains 14 residues. In germline, CDR1 is ENHRY, CDR2 SYGVKD. The CDR3 region is CAISLFGGNQPQHF.

This clonotype is labeled medium-sized based on frequency. This chain connects TRBV12-3 or TRBV12-4 to TRBJ2-2; the TRBD1 assignment by TCRdb is unverifiable without DNA. The CDR3 has 16 residues. The CDR3 spells CASSLRAGGNTGELFF.

This clonotype is identified as medium-sized from frequency. J is TRBJ1-1 and V is TRBV5-4; the TRBD1 assignment by TCRdb is unverifiable without DNA. The length of the CDR3 is 15 residues. Germline CDR1 reads SGHNT; CDR2 reads YYREEE (reference sequence). CDR3 sequence reads: CASSLGLRGNTEAFF.

This clonotype is deemed medium-sized by its frequency. The CDR3 loop reads CSARWTRFNEKLFF. The chain is built from TRBV20-1 and TRBJ1-4; TCRdb gives TRBD1 as the D gene, but with no DNA this cannot be confirmed. The CDR3 has 14 amino acids. Looked up from germline, CDR1 is DFQATT and CDR2 is SNEGSKA (reference sequence).

According to its frequency, this clonotype is medium-sized (0.01 to 0.1%). The rearrangement joins TRBV2 to TRBJ1-2; TCRdb's assignment of TRBD1 cannot be checked, as there is no DNA. The length of the CDR3 is 15 residues. The germline V gene encodes CDR1 SNHLY and CDR2 FYNNEI. CDR3 amino acids: CASRASLGQNYGYTF.

This clonotype is called medium-sized (0.01 to 0.1%) based on its frequency. The CDR3 loop is CASSNPLAQGVSYNEQFF. The chain employs TRBV2 and TRBJ2-1; the D call from TCRdb, TRBD1, cannot be confirmed without DNA. Germline CDR1 reads SNHLY; CDR2 reads FYNNEI. The CDR3 is 18 residues long.

By frequency, this clonotype is medium-sized. The rearrangement links TRBV10-1 to TRBJ2-2. This CDR3 contains 15 residues. CDR1 WNHNN and CDR2 SYGVQD come from the germline V gene (reference sequence). CDR3 sequence: CASSAGDPNTGELFF.

Measured by frequency, this clonotype is large. The chain joins TRBV13 to TRBJ2-1; the TCRdb D gene call, TRBD1, has no DNA to confirm it. Germline V gene sequence: CDR1 PRHDT, CDR2 FYEKMQ (reference sequence). The CDR3 consists of 15 residues. The CDR3 here is CASSPPGGTYNEQFF. Full variable domain (rest looked up from reference TRBV13 and TRBJ2-1): AAGVIQSPRHLIKEKRETATLKCYPIPRHDTVYWYQQGPGQDPQFLISFYEKMQSDKGSIPDRFSAQQFSDYHSELNMSSLELGDSALYFCASSPPGGTYNEQFFGPGTRLTVL.

This clonotype counts as medium-sized by frequency. This sequence joins TRBV11-2 and TRBJ2-7; the TCRdb D gene call, TRBD2, has no DNA to confirm it. Germline loops: CDR1 SGHAT, CDR2 FQNNGV. This CDR3 contains 13 residues. CDR3 protein: CASSSIAAGEQYF.

The gene calls are TRBV10-3 and TRBJ1-4. The CDR3 spans 16 residues. Per the germline V gene, CDR1 is ENHRY and CDR2 is SYGVKD. CDR3 loop: CAISESLGRANEKLFF.

This clonotype is deemed large by its frequency. The V call is TRBV6-1, the J call TRBJ2-4; TCRdb returns TRBD1, unconfirmable since there is no DNA. The CDR3 is 15 amino acids. Germline loops: CDR1 MNHNS, CDR2 SASEGT. The CDR3 is CASANRGTAKNIQYF.

By frequency, this clonotype is medium-sized. V and J are TRBV30 and TRBJ2-7. The CDR3 is 11 amino acids. The germline gives CDR1 GTSNPN, CDR2 SVGIG (reference sequence). CDR3 in amino acids: CAWSTKYEQYF.

Measured by frequency, this clonotype is medium-sized (0.01 to 0.1%). The V gene is TRBV30, the J gene TRBJ1-5; TCRdb lists TRBD1, though no DNA is available to test this call. The CDR3 length is 18 residues. Germline lookup yields CDR1 GTSNPN and CDR2 SVGIG (reference sequence). The CDR3 sequence: CAWRERDREGEAHQPQHF.

This clonotype is large by frequency. This chain uses TRBV10-3 with TRBJ2-2; TCRdb indicates TRBD2, and absent DNA this call remains unverified. Germline CDR1 ENHRY, CDR2 SYGVKD. There are 19 residues in the CDR3. The CDR3 region is CAIRKNRGTPASGTGELFF.

This sequence joins TRBV5-5 and TRBJ2-5; TCRdb's D gene call, TRBD1, goes unchecked for lack of DNA. Germline assignment: CDR1 SGHKS and CDR2 YYEKEE (reference sequence). The CDR3 is made up of 17 amino acids. CDR3 sequence: CASSLSRTGWQVETQYF. The whole variable domain, remainder taken from reference TRBV5-5 and TRBJ2-5, is DAGVTQSPTHLIKTRGQQVTLRCSPISGHKSVSWYQQVLGQGPQFIFQYYEKEERGRGNFPDRFSARQFPNYSSELNVNALLLGDSALYLCASSLSRTGWQVETQYFGPGTRLLVL.

This clonotype is called medium-sized based on its frequency. This chain uses TRBV30 with TRBJ1-2; with no DNA, the TCRdb D assignment of TRBD1 cannot be verified. The germline gives CDR1 GTSNPN, CDR2 SVGIG (reference sequence). The CDR3 totals 14 residues. CDR3 sequence: CAWSSRTGRSGYTF.

The chain joins TRBV7-8 to TRBJ1-1; TCRdb names TRBD1, which stays unverified in the absence of DNA. The germline V gene encodes CDR1 SGHVS and CDR2 FQNEAQ. CDR3 length: 13 amino acids. The CDR3 region is CASSLPGTSEAFF.

The rearrangement uses TRBV7-2 and TRBJ1-2. This CDR3 has 12 amino acids. Germline V gives CDR1 SGHTA, CDR2 FQGNSA. CDR3 sequence reads: CASSRRSHSYTF.

The CDR3 protein is CASSPSTSTGRLGYGYTF. The rearrangement uses TRBV19 and TRBJ1-2; TCRdb's D call, TRBD1, is unchecked because there is no DNA. The CDR3 extends over 18 amino acids. Germline V CDR1 and CDR2: LNHDA, SQIVND (reference sequence).